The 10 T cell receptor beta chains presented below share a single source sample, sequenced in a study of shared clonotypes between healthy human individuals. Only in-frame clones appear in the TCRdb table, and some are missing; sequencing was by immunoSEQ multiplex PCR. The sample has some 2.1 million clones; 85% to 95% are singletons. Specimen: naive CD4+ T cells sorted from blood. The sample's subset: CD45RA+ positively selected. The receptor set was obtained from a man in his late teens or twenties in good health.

CDR3 residues: CASSRTSGTTDTQYF. In DNA, the CDR3 is TGTGCCAGCAGCCGGACTAGCGGAACCACAGATACGCAGTATTTT. This chain connects TRBV11-2 to TRBJ2-3; TRBD2 aligns across 10 bases. CDR3 length: 15 residues. V was pared by 5 bases and J by 2 bases, with 4 bases of the junction left unmatched. Germline assignment: CDR1 SGHAT and CDR2 FQNNGV.

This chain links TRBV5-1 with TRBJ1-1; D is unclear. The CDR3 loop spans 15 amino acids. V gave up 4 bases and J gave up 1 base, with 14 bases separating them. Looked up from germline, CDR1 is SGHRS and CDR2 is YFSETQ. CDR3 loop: CASSPRGGGNTEAFF. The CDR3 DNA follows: TGCGCCAGCAGCCCTCGCGGAGGTGGGAACACTGAAGCTTTCTTT.

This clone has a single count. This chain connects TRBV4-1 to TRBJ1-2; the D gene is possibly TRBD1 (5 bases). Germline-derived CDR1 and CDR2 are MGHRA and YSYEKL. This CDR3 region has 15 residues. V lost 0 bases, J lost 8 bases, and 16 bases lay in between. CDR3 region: CASSQDLWGFEGYTF. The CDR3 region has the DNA TGCGCCAGCAGCCAAGATTTATGGGGCTTCGAGGGCTACACCTTC.

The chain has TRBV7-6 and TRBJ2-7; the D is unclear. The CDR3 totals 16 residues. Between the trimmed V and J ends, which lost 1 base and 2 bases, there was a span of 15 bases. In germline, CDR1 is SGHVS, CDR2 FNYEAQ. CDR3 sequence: CASSLGSFQGPYEQYF. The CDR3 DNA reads TGTGCCAGCAGCTTAGGGTCCTTCCAAGGACCCTACGAGCAGTACTTC.

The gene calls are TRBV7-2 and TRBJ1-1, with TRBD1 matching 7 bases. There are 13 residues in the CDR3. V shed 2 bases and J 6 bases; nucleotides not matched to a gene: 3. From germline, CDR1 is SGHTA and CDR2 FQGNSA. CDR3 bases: TGTGCCAGCAGCTTATCAGGGGGACCTGAAGCTTTCTTT. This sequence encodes CASSLSGGPEAFF.

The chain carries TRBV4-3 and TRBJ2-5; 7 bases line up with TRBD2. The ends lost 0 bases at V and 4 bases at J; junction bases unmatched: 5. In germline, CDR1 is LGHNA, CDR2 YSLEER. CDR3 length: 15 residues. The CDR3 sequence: CASSQDGGSRETQYF. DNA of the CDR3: TGCGCCAGCAGCCAAGATGGCGGGAGCAGAGAGACCCAGTACTTC.

CDR3 sequence reads: CAWALGASEKLFF. CDR3 coding DNA: TGTGCCTGGGCCCTGGGGGCCTCTGAAAAACTGTTTTTT. The V and J genes are TRBV30 and TRBJ1-4; perhaps TRBD1 as D (6 bases). The CDR3 contains 13 residues. Trimming cost V 5 bases and J 7 bases, with 14 bases left between them. Germline V lookup: CDR1 GTSNPN, CDR2 SVGIG (reference sequence).

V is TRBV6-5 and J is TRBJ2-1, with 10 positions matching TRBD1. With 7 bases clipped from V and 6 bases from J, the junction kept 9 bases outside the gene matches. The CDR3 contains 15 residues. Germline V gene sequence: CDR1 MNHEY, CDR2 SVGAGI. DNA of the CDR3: TGTGCCAGCAACACCGGGGGACAGGGGTTCAATGAGCAGTTCTTC. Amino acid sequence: CASNTGGQGFNEQFF.

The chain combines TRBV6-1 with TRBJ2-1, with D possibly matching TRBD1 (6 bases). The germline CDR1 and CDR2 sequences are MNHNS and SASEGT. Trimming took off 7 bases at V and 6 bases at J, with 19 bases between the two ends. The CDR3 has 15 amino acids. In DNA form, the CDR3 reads TGTGCCAGCACCCAGGACTGGGGGCAGGGCAATGAGCAGTTCTTC. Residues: CASTQDWGQGNEQFF.

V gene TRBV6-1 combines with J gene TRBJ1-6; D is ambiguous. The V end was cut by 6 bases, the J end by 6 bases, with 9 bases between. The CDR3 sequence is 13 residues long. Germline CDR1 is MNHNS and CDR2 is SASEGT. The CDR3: CASRAGLNSPLHF. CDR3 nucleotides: TGTGCCAGCAGGGCAGGTCTTAATTCACCCCTCCACTTT.